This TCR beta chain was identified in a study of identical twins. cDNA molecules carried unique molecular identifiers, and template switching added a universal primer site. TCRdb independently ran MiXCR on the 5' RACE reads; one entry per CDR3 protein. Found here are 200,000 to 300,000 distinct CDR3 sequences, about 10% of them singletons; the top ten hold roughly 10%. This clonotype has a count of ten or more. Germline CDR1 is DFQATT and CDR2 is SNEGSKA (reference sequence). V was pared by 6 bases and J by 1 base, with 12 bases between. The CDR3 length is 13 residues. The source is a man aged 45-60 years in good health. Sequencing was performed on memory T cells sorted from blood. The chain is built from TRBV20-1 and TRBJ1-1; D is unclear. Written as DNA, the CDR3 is TGCAGTGCCCTGGGGAGGGCGAACACTGAAGCTTTCTTT. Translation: CSALGRANTEAFF.